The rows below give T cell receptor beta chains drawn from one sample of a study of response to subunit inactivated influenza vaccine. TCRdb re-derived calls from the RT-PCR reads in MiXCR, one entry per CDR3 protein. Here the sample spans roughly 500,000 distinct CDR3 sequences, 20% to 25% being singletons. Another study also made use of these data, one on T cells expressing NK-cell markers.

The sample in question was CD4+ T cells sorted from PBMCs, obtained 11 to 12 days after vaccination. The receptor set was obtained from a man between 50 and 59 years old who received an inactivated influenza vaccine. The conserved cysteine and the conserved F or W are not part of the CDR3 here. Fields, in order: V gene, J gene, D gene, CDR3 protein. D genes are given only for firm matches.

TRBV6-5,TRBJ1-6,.,ASSYEARRGYNSPLH
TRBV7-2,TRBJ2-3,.,ASSLALADWDDTQY
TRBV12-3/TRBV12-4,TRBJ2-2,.,ASSSYNTGELF
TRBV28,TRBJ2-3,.,ASSFGTFSSTDTQY
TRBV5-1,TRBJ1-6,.,ASSYSGTLNSPLH
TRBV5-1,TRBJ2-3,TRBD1,ASSLTGDRADTQY
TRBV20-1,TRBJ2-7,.,SARGCEAGYEQY
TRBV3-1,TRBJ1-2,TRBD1,ASTAGGTGIYGYT
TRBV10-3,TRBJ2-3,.,AISEPKTGTIIVTDTQY
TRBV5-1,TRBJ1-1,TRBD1,ASSQGAVNTEAF
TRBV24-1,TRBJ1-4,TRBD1,ATSDELRDRGEKLF
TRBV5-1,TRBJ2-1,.,ASSLAVQTSYNEQF
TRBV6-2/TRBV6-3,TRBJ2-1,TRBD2,ATQRAGGNEQF
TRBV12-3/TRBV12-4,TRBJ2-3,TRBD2,ASSPSLAGGLTDTQY
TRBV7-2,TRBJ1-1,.,ASSSRGHFEAF
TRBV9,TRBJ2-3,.,ASSLHQFSTDTQY
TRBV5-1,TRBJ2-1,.,ASSLTSRAGNEQF
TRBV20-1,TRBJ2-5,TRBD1,SARVSRGQGWETQY
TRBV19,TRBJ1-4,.,ASADGNNEKLF
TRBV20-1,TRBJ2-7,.,SARDSPGGLYEQY
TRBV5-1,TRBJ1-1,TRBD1,ASSLAQGISTEAF
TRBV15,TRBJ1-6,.,ATSRHQGRYNSPLH
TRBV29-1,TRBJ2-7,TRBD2,SATSGSKEQY
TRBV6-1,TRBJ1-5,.,ASSFDFGAQH
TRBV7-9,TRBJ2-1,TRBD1,ASSLDRGSYNEQF
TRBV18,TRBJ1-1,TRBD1,ASSPTGVGVAEAF
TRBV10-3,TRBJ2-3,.,AISAGDTQY
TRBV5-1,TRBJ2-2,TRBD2,ASKTSGVNTGELF
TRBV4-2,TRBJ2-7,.,ASSQAQGEQY
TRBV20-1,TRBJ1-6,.,SARAGTQNSPLH
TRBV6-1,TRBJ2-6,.,ASSAGRTRSGANVLT
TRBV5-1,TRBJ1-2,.,ASSPRQMWYGYT
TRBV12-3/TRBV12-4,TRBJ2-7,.,ASSLGYEQY
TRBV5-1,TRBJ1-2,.,ASSTGGRGGYT
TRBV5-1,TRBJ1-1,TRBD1,ASRSRVGQALRTNTEAF
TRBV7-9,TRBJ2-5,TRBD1,ASSSQPRGQETQY
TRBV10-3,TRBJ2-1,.,AIRQDSHGYNEQF